The T cell receptor beta chain described here comes from a study of blood T cell repertoires in COVID-19. As for the study in general: COVID-19 samples from acute and convalescent phases originated in the United States, Italy and Spain. T cells, B-cell-depleted T cells, or PBMCs supplied cDNA or gDNA.

Authors' methods: Estimated nucleated cell counts came from reference gene primer amplification. Measured with immunoSEQ multiplex PCR; TCRdb has only the in-frame clones, and not every one. V and J calls and clone size are as listed in that table; D and trimming were resolved from the DNA. Here the sample spans about 99,000 clones, 80% to 90% being singletons. Seattle patients were enrolled during active infection and followed longitudinally. The V end was cut by 0 bases, the J end by 4 bases, with 11 bases between. The CDR3 has 15 residues. Germline CDR1 is SGHDT and CDR2 is YYEEEE. J is TRBJ1-3 and V is TRBV5-6; D perhaps matches TRBD1 (5 bases). The clonotype was recovered from a man aged 50 or older with COVID-19, enrolled during active disease. Sequencing was done on a sample of peripheral blood. The CDR3 nucleotides read TGTGCCAGCAGCTTGGTGGGGCGGCCGGGAAACACCATATATTTT. Encoded protein: CASSLVGRPGNTIYF.